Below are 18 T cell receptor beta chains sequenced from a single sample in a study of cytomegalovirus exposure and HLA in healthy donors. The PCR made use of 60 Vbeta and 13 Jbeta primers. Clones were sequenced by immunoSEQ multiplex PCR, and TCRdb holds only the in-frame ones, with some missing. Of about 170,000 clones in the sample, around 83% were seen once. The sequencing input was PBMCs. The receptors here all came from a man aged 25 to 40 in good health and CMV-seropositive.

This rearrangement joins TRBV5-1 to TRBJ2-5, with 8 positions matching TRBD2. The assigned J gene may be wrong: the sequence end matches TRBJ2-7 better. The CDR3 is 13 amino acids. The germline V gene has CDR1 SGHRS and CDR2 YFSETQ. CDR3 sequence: CASSLAGLAEQYF. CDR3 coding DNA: TGCGCCAGCAGCTTGGCAGGACTAGCCGAGCAGTACTTC.

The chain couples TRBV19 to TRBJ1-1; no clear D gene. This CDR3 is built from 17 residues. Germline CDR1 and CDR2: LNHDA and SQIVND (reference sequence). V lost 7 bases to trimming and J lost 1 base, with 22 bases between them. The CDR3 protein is CASTRALGGSGNTEAFF. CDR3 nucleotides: TGTGCCAGTACGAGGGCTCTGGGAGGTTCAGGGAACACTGAAGCTTTCTTT.

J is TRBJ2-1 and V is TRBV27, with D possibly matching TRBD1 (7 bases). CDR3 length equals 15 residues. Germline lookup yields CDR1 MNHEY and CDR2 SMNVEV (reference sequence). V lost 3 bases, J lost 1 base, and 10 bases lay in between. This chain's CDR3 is CASSLTGRSYNEQFF. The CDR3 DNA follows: TGTGCCAGCAGTTTGACAGGGAGGTCCTACAATGAGCAGTTCTTC.

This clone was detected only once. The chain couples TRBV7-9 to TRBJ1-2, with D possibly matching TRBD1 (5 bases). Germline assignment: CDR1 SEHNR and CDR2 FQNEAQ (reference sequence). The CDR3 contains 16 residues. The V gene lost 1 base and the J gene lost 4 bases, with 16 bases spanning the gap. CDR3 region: CASSLGSYRQTYGYTF. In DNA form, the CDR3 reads TGTGCCAGCAGCTTAGGTAGTTATCGACAGACCTATGGCTACACCTTC.

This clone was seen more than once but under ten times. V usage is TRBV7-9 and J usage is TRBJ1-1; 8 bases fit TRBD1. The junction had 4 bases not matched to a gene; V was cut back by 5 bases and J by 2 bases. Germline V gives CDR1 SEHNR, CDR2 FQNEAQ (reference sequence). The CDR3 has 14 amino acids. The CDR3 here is CASSPGQGNTEAFF. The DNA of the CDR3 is TGTGCCAGCAGCCCAGGACAGGGTAACACTGAAGCTTTCTTT.

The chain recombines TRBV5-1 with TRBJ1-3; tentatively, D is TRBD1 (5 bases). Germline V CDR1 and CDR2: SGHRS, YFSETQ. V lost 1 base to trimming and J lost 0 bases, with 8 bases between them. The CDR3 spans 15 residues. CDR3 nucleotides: TGCGCCAGCAGCTTGCAGGGCATCTCTGGAAACACCATATATTTT. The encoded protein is CASSLQGISGNTIYF. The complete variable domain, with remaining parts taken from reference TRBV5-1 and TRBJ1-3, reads KAGVTQTPRYLIKTRGQQVTLSCSPISGHRSVSWYQQTPGQGLQFLFEYFSETQRNKGNFPGRFSGRQFSNSRSEMNVSTLELGDSALYLCASSLQGISGNTIYFGEGSWLTVV.

For the CDR3, the DNA is TGTGCCAGTACCCCGAGGGGGCAGGGTTACGCCATTAACTATGGCTACACCTTC. Its protein product is CASTPRGQGYAINYGYTF. The rearrangement links TRBV19 to TRBJ1-2, with TRBD1 matching 7 bases. Losses at the gene ends were 7 bases for V and 1 base for J; bases not matched to a gene: 18. CDR3 length: 18 amino acids. Germline lookup yields CDR1 LNHDA and CDR2 SQIVND (reference sequence).

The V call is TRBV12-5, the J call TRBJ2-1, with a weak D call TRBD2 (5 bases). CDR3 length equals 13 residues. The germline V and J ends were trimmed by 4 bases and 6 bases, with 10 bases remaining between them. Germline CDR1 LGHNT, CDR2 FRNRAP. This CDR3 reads CASGSDWINEQFF. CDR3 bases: TGTGCTAGTGGTTCGGACTGGATCAATGAGCAGTTCTTC. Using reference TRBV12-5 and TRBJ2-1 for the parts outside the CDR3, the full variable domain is DARVTQTPRHKVTEMGQEVTMRCQPILGHNTVFWYRQTMMQGLELLAYFRNRAPLDDSGMPKDRFSAEMPDATLATLKIQPSEPRDSAVYFCASGSDWINEQFFGPGTRLTVL.

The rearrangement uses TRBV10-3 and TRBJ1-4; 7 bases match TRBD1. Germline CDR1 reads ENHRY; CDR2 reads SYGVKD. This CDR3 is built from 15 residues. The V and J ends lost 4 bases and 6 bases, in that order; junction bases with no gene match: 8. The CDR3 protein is CAISGDTGVHEKLFF. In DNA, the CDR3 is TGTGCCATCAGTGGGGACACAGGGGTCCATGAAAAACTGTTTTTT.

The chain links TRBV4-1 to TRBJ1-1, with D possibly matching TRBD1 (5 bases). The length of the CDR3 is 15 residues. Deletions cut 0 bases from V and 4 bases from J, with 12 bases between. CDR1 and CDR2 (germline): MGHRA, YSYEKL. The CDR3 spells CASSQEVGRSTEAFF. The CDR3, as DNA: TGCGCCAGCAGCCAAGAGGTGGGGCGGAGCACTGAAGCTTTCTTT.

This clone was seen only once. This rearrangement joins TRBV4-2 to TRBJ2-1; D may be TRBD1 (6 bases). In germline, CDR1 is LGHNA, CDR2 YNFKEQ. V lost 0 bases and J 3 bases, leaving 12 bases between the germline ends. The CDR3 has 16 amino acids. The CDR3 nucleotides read TGTGCCAGCAGCCAAGAAGAAGCAGGGGTCTACAATGAGCAGTTCTTC. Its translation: CASSQEEAGVYNEQFF.

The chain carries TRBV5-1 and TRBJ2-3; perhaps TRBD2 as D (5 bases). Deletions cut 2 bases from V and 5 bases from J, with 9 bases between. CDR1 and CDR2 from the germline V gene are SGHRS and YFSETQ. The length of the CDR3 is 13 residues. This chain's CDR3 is CASSFGDVDTQYF. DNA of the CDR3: TGCGCCAGCAGCTTCGGGGATGTAGATACGCAGTATTTT. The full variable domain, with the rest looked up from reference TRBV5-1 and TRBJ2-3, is KAGVTQTPRYLIKTRGQQVTLSCSPISGHRSVSWYQQTPGQGLQFLFEYFSETQRNKGNFPGRFSGRQFSNSRSEMNVSTLELGDSALYLCASSFGDVDTQYFGPGTRLTVL.

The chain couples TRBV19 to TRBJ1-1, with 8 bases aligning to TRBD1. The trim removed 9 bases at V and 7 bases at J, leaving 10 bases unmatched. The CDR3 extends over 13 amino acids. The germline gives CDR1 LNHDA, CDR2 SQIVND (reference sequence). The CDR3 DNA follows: TGTGCCAGCTCGTGGACAGGGAGAAGTGAAGCTTTCTTT. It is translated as CASSWTGRSEAFF.

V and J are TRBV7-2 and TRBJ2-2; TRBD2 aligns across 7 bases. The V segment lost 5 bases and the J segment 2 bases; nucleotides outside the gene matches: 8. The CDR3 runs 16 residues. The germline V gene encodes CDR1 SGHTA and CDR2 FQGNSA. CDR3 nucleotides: TGTGCCAGCAGCCCGGGGGGACTCATAAACACCGGGGAGCTGTTTTTT. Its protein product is CASSPGGLINTGELFF.

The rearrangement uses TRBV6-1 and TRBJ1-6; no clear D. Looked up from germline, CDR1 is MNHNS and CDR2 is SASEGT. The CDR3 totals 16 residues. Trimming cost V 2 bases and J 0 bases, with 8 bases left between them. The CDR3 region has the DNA TGTGCCAGCAGTGAATTGGTGAGCTCCTATAATTCACCCCTCCACTTT. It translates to CASSELVSSYNSPLHF.

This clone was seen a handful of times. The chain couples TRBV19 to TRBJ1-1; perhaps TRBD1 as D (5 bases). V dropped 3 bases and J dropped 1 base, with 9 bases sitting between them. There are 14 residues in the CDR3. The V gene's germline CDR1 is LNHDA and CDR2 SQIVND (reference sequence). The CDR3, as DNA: TGTGCCAGTAGTATGCAGGGCGGGAACACTGAAGCTTTCTTT. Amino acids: CASSMQGGNTEAFF.

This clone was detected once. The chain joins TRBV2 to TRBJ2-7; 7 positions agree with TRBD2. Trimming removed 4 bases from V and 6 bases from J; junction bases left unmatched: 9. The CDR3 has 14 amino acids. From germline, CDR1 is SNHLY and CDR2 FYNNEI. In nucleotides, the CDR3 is TGTGCCAGCAGTGGGTCGGCGGGAGTCGGCGAGCAGTACGTC. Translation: CASSGSAGVGEQYV.

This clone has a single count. The DNA for the CDR3 is TGTGCCAGCAGTGAATTACGACAGGCCCCCTACGAGCAGTACTTC. Its protein product is CASSELRQAPYEQYF. V usage is TRBV6-1 and J usage is TRBJ2-7, with D possibly TRBD1 on 6 matching bases. Germline V gene sequence: CDR1 MNHNS, CDR2 SASEGT. The germline V and J ends were trimmed by 2 bases and 2 bases, with 13 bases remaining between them. The CDR3 runs 15 residues.